Each of the 23 T cell receptor beta chains below was sequenced from the same sample in a study of molecular identifiers for immune sequencing clone quantification. TCRdb reanalysed the PCR reads using MiXCR and keeps one entry per CDR3 protein. Of 88,000 or so distinct CDR3 sequences listed, roughly 23% are singletons. Sequenced material: naive CD8+ T cells from blood, with Jurkat cell RNA spiked in. Sample subset: FACS-sorted CD8+CD4-CCR7+CD45RA+ naive T cells. These TCRs come from a human donor in good health. Some libraries in this study had Jurkat cell RNA spiked in.

With regard to this clonotype: This may be a read error, as it is one base from a much larger clone. The chain has TRBV9 and TRBJ2-3, with D perhaps TRBD2 (6 bases). Germline V gene data show CDR1 as SGDLS and CDR2 as YYNGEE. The CDR3 totals 14 residues. In nucleotides, the CDR3 is TGTGCCAGCAGCGCTGGGACTTTCACAGGTACGCAGTATTTT. Amino acids: CASSAGTFTGTQYF.

This clonotype was seen a handful of times. The chain couples TRBV7-9 to TRBJ2-5; TRBD2 agrees at 7 bases. The V gene end was trimmed by 5 bases and the J gene end by 9 bases; junction bases not matched to a gene: 3. The CDR3 has 11 amino acids. Germline CDR1 is SEHNR and CDR2 is FQNEAQ (reference sequence). The CDR3 nucleotides read TGTGCCAGCAGCCGGGAGGATTCCCAGTACTTC. It is translated as CASSREDSQYF.

The J gene is TRBJ2-1, the V gene TRBV20-1, with 9 bases that match TRBD1. V trimming: 6 bases; J trimming: 5 bases; junction bases outside the gene matches: 8. The CDR3 is 14 amino acids. The germline V gene has CDR1 DFQATT and CDR2 SNEGSKA (reference sequence). DNA of the CDR3: TGCAGTGCGACCAGCCGGGACAGGGACAATGAGCAGTTCTTC. Its translation: CSATSRDRDNEQFF.

This clonotype was found many times. The chain links TRBV7-2 to TRBJ2-3, with 10 nucleotides matching TRBD1. The J segment lost 2 bases and the V segment lost 5 bases, leaving 10 bases of the junction unmatched. The CDR3 has 17 residues. Germline V gene lookup returns CDR1 SGHTA and CDR2 FQGNSA. The CDR3 region has the DNA TGTGCCAGCAGCCCCTCCTGGACAGGGGGGATCACAGATACGCAGTATTTT. Its translation is CASSPSWTGGITDTQYF.

This clonotype has at least ten counts. V usage is TRBV6-2 or TRBV6-3 and J usage is TRBJ2-3, with a tentative D call TRBD2 (6 bases). Trimming removed 2 bases at V and 8 bases at J, with 8 bases between. The CDR3 is 12 amino acids. The germline V gene encodes CDR1 MNHEY and CDR2 SVGEGT. This CDR3 reads CASSYARGTQYF. The CDR3, as DNA: TGTGCCAGCAGTTACGCGCGGGGTACGCAGTATTTT.

This clonotype was observed a handful of times. The chain uses TRBV7-8 and TRBJ1-1; a possible D gene is TRBD1 (5 bases). This CDR3 spans 15 amino acids. The V gene's germline CDR1 is SGHVS and CDR2 FQNEAQ. Deletions cut 5 bases from V and 4 bases from J, with 17 bases between. The CDR3 loop is CASSPPLGVFTEAFF. The CDR3 DNA reads as TGTGCCAGCAGCCCCCCCTTAGGGGTTTTCACTGAAGCTTTCTTT.

This clonotype appeared many times. The gene calls are TRBV25-1 and TRBJ2-7, with D hard to call. Germline CDR1 MGHDK, CDR2 SYGVNS. The CDR3 spans 11 residues. V was trimmed by 6 bases and J by 4 bases, leaving 7 bases between them. CDR3: CASSFAYEQYF. The CDR3 DNA reads TGTGCCAGCAGCTTTGCGTACGAGCAGTACTTC.

In this sample, this clonotype turned up many times. The chain is built from TRBV27 and TRBJ1-5; D gene uncertain. V lost 4 bases and J 0 bases, leaving 4 bases between the germline ends. Germline V gives CDR1 MNHEY, CDR2 SMNVEV (reference sequence). The CDR3 length is 13 residues. CDR3 in amino acids: CASSWDSNQPQHF. CDR3 sequence (DNA): TGTGCCAGCAGTTGGGATAGCAATCAGCCCCAGCATTTT.

On this clonotype itself: The junction does not match germline at one end; this may be a read error. This chain uses TRBV13 with TRBJ2-3; possibly TRBD2 for D (5 bases). The length of the CDR3 is 13 residues. CDR1 PRHDT and CDR2 FYEKMQ come from the germline V gene (reference sequence). CDR3 DNA: TGTGCCAGCAGCAAGGGAGTTGCAGATACGCGGTATTTT. This encodes CASSKGVADTRYF.

V gene TRBV12-3 or TRBV12-4 combines with J gene TRBJ1-1; unclear D gene. V gave up 3 bases and J gave up 3 bases, with 8 bases separating them. The CDR3 has 13 amino acids. The CDR3 is CASSLGVDTEAFF. In DNA, the CDR3 is TGTGCCAGCAGTTTGGGAGTGGACACTGAAGCTTTCTTT.

Concerning this clonotype itself: The CDR3 does not close with the conserved phenylalanine or tryptophan, likely indicating a read error. CDR3 nucleotide sequence: TGCGCCAGCAGCCAATGGACAGGGGCAGGGGATGAGCAGTTCTCC. Its translation is CASSQWTGAGDEQFS. V gene TRBV4-3 combines with J gene TRBJ2-1; 9 bases align to TRBD1. The CDR3 has 15 residues. V shed 2 bases and J 8 bases; nucleotides not matched to a gene: 7. Germline-derived CDR1 and CDR2 are LGHNA and YSLEER.

This clonotype was seen more than once but under ten times. The V call is TRBV5-8, the J call TRBJ2-1; the match to TRBD2 covers 9 bases. Germline V gives CDR1 SGHTS, CDR2 YDEGEE. The CDR3 loop spans 17 amino acids. V shed 0 bases and J 6 bases; nucleotides not matched to a gene: 10. The DNA for the CDR3 is TGTGCCAGCAGCTTGGAGGGGGTAGCGGGAGTTCTCAATGAGCAGTTCTTC. Amino acids: CASSLEGVAGVLNEQFF.

This clonotype was seen many times. The rearrangement uses TRBV6-6 and TRBJ1-3, with TRBD1 as a possible D gene (6 bases). The CDR3 consists of 17 residues. CDR1 and CDR2 (germline): MNHNY, SVGAGI (reference sequence). Trimming took off 4 bases at V and 0 bases at J, with 16 bases between the two ends. This chain's CDR3 is CASSLALQGVSGNTIYF. CDR3 nucleotides: TGTGCCAGCAGTTTAGCATTACAGGGCGTCTCTGGAAACACCATATATTTT.

To note about this clonotype: A much larger clone differs from this one at a single base, so this may be a read error. The chain is built from TRBV6-6 and TRBJ2-3; the match to TRBD2 covers 9 bases. After removal of 0 bases from V and 6 bases from J, the junction contained 13 bases not matched to a gene. The germline V gene has CDR1 MNHNY and CDR2 SVGAGI (reference sequence). This CDR3 contains 18 residues. The CDR3 bases are TGTGCCAGCAGTTACTCGATCCTTAGCGGGGGACGCATGGATACGCAGTATTTT. Its protein is CASSYSILSGGRMDTQYF.

In the case of this clonotype: One junction end does not reproduce the germline sequence, and a read error may be involved. The chain recombines TRBV4-3 with TRBJ2-1, with D maybe TRBD2 (6 bases). The CDR3 is 14 residues long. Germline V lookup: CDR1 LGHNA, CDR2 YSLEER. CDR3 region: CASSQDHSGDEQLF. The CDR3 bases are TGCGCCAGCAGCCAAGACCACTCGGGGGATGAGCAGCTCTTC.

This clonotype was counted ten times or more. V is TRBV20-1 and J is TRBJ2-5, with D maybe TRBD1 (6 bases). V lost 2 bases to trimming and J lost 0 bases, with 16 bases between them. Germline-derived CDR1 and CDR2 are DFQATT and SNEGSKA (reference sequence). This CDR3 is 16 amino acids long. This chain's CDR3 is CSARPYRDKNQETQYF. Written as DNA, the CDR3 is TGCAGTGCTAGACCGTACCGGGACAAAAACCAAGAGACCCAGTACTTC.

This clonotype was detected many times. V and J are TRBV9 and TRBJ2-3; 7 nucleotides align to TRBD1. The CDR3 sequence is 15 residues long. Per the germline V gene, CDR1 is SGDLS and CDR2 is YYNGEE. Trimming cost V 1 base and J 2 bases; bases outside gene matches: 4. CDR3 nucleotides: TGTGCCAGCAGCGTATGGACAGGCTCCACAGATACGCAGTATTTT. It is translated as CASSVWTGSTDTQYF. The whole variable domain, filled in from reference TRBV9 and TRBJ2-3, reads DSGVTQTPKHLITATGQRVTLRCSPRSGDLSVYWYQQSLDQGLQFLIQYYNGEERAKGNILERFSAQQFPDLHSELNLSSLELGDSALYFCASSVWTGSTDTQYFGPGTRLTVL.

In its sample, this clonotype was seen many times. The CDR3 DNA reads as TGTGCCAGCAGCCAGGGACTAGCGGTAGCAGATACGCAGTATTTT. Its protein is CASSQGLAVADTQYF. The gene calls are TRBV13 and TRBJ2-3; TRBD2 agrees at 11 bases. Germline V CDR1 and CDR2: PRHDT, FYEKMQ (reference sequence). The CDR3 is 15 residues long. The junction had 5 bases not matched to a gene; V was cut back by 5 bases and J by 4 bases.

This clonotype was picked up many times. The chain links TRBV7-2 to TRBJ2-5; 8 nucleotides agree with TRBD2. Trimming removed 2 bases from V and 3 bases from J; junction bases left unmatched: 2. The CDR3 is made up of 14 amino acids. The germline gives CDR1 SGHTA, CDR2 FQGNSA. Here the CDR3 DNA reads TGTGCCAGCAGCTTATATAGCGGGAAAGAGACCCAGTACTTC. Its protein is CASSLYSGKETQYF. The variable domain in full, completed from reference TRBV7-2 and TRBJ2-5, reads GAGVSQSPSNKVTEKGKDVELRCDPISGHTALYWYRQSLGQGLEFLIYFQGNSAPDKSGLPSDRFSAERTGGSVSTLTIQRTQQEDSAVYLCASSLYSGKETQYFGPGTRLLVL.

The CDR3 protein is CASSPRTGGLYEQYF. In DNA form, the CDR3 reads TGTGCCAGCAGCCCGAGGACAGGGGGACTCTACGAGCAGTACTTC. J is TRBJ2-7 and V is TRBV11-3; 10 bases fit TRBD1. V trimming: 5 bases; J trimming: 3 bases; junction bases outside the gene matches: 7. The CDR3 totals 15 residues. Looked up from germline, CDR1 is SGHNT and CDR2 is YENEEA. Based on the CDR3 plus reference TRBV11-3 and TRBJ2-7, the full variable domain is EAGVVQSPRYKIIEKKQPVAFWCNPISGHNTLYWYLQNLGQGPELLIRYENEEAVDDSQLPKDRFSAERLKGVDSTLKIQPAELGDSAVYLCASSPRTGGLYEQYFGPGTRLTVT.

On this clonotype itself: At one end, the junction sequence differs from germline, possibly due to a read error. The rearrangement links TRBV24-1 to TRBJ2-1, with 10 bases fitting TRBD1. The CDR3 totals 17 residues. Germline lookup yields CDR1 KGHDR and CDR2 SFDVKD. CDR3 sequence reads: CAASDFSTGQGTNEQFF. Here the CDR3 DNA reads TGTGCCGCCAGTGATTTCAGTACGGGACAGGGGACGAATGAGCAGTTCTTC.

This chain links TRBV4-1 with TRBJ2-7; D is unclear. The CDR3 runs 13 residues. Germline-derived CDR1 and CDR2 are MGHRA and YSYEKL. Trimming left V 1 base short and J 3 bases short, with 7 bases between. The CDR3 bases are TGCGCCAGCAGCCAAGGCCAATACTACGAGCAGTACTTC. This sequence encodes CASSQGQYYEQYF.

This clonotype was counted a few times. The rearrangement links TRBV7-7 to TRBJ2-5; possible D gene TRBD2, 5 bases. V gave up 6 bases and J gave up 2 bases, with 16 bases separating them. The V gene's germline CDR1 is SSHAT and CDR2 FNYEAQ (reference sequence). The CDR3 extends over 15 amino acids. CDR3 sequence: CASSRDWGDQETQYF. In DNA, the CDR3 is TGTGCCAGCAGTCGGGATTGGGGAGATCAAGAGACCCAGTACTTC.